This T cell receptor (beta chain) came from a study of T cells after posttransplantation cyclophosphamide. Comments on this clone: Its antigen is not identified.

Clones were sequenced by immunoSEQ multiplex PCR, and TCRdb holds only the in-frame ones, with some missing. The repertoire consists of tens of thousands of clones, with around 90% occurring once and the leading ten covering just under 15%. Regarding the study as a whole: After PTCy, TRB diversity resembled that of CNI/methotrexate controls.

Sequencing was performed on PBMCs. This TCR came from a woman aged 35 to 49 with a blood cancer, CMV-positive, and with a related stem cell donor.

In DNA form, the CDR3 reads TGTGCCAGCAGCCCCCGGGGACAGCGCTCTGGAAACACCATATATTTT. This encodes CASSPRGQRSGNTIYF. The V call is TRBV2, the J call TRBJ1-3, with 7 nucleotides matching TRBD1. Unmatched junction bases numbered 8, after V lost 6 bases and J lost 0 bases. CDR3 length equals 16 residues. Looked up from germline, CDR1 is SNHLY and CDR2 is FYNNEI. The entire variable domain, with the rest obtained from reference TRBV2 and TRBJ1-3, is as follows: EPEVTQTPSHQVTQMGQEVILRCVPISNHLYFYWYRQILGQKVEFLVSFYNNEISEKSEIFDDQFSVERPDGSNFTLKIRSTKLEDSAMYFCASSPRGQRSGNTIYFGEGSWLTVV.